The T cell receptor beta chain described here comes from a study of T-cell reconstitution after alpha-beta-depleted transplantation in children. Preparing the TCRbeta library involved the use of unique molecular identifiers. TCRdb redid the calling of the PCR reads with MiXCR, one entry per CDR3 protein. The top ten hold less than 2.5% of the sample, which has around 480,000 distinct CDR3 sequences, approximately 29% seen once. The length of the CDR3 is 14 residues. Unmatched junction bases numbered 11, after V lost 6 bases and J lost 7 bases. The rearrangement uses TRBV12-3 or TRBV12-4 and TRBJ2-5; TRBD1 matches at 7 bases. The material sequenced was PBMCs from the stem cell graft donor, taken from the stem cell graft. The clonotype comes from a human donor who donated a stem cell graft to a child with aplastic anemia. The CDR3 nucleotides read TGTGCCAGCAGCTCAAACAGGGGTTTGGGGACCCAGTACTTC. It is translated as CASSSNRGLGTQYF.